Ten or more counts support the clone carrying this T cell receptor (beta chain). J gave up 5 bases and V 5 bases, and 11 bases lay outside the gene matches. Looked up from germline, CDR1 is SGHTA and CDR2 is FQGNSA. The CDR3 runs 15 residues. These data originate in a study of early T cells in non-severe SARS-CoV-2 infection. The TCR library protocol was used to attach unique molecular identifiers. These identifiers were attached to individual cDNA molecules. MiXCR, applied by TCRdb to the 5' RACE reads, yields one record per CDR3 protein. The sample carries approximately 30,000 distinct CDR3 sequences, roughly 4.5% recorded once.

The receptor was isolated from an adult who was a healthcare worker with PCR-confirmed SARS-CoV-2 infection or an uninfected control (not recorded which). The sequenced sample was whole blood. This rearrangement joins TRBV7-2 to TRBJ2-5; TRBD1 agrees at 7 bases. CDR3 protein: CASSQNRGVLETQYF. CDR3 sequence (DNA): TGTGCCAGCAGCCAGAACAGGGGAGTATTGGAGACCCAGTACTTC.